This TCR beta chain was identified during a study of Ad26.COV2.S vaccination and SARS-CoV-2 variants. The wider study: Once, or twice with 56 days between doses, Ad26.COV2.S was given intramuscularly.

Germline assignment: CDR1 LNHDA and CDR2 SQIVND (reference sequence). The CDR3 length is 13 residues. Trimming took 6 bases from V and 3 from J, leaving 11 bases between them. Comment on this clone: The antigen is not known.

Sequenced by immunoSEQ multiplex PCR; TCRdb stores in-frame clones only, minus some. Of approximately 300,000 clones listed, 85% are singletons. Broader study findings: Analyses that measured TCR breadth and depth may have underestimated total T cell responses. Substantial breadth in spike-specific CD8+ and CD4+ T cell responses was reportedly seen after vaccination. Non-spike TCR breadth showed similarity between vaccine and placebo recipients.

Treatment given: around 19 received Ad26.COV2.S at low or high dose, single or two shots; about 5 received placebo; per-sample allocation not given. Day 63 after the first vaccine or placebo injection was the time point for sampling. The receptor's source is a person aged 18 to 59 who received the Ad26.COV2.S COVID-19 vaccine or a placebo. Material: peripheral blood, obtained in a trial of Ad26.COV2.S vaccine versus placebo. The chain combines TRBV19 with TRBJ1-1, with a possible D match to TRBD1 (6 bases). The CDR3: CASRLGGDTEAFF. DNA for the CDR3: TGTGCCAGTAGATTAGGGGGGGACACTGAAGCTTTCTTT.